The source of this T cell receptor beta chain is a study of T cell responses to AZD1222 COVID-19 vaccine. Findings and caveats of the study: Repertoires were sampled only after the peak T cell response. At baseline, seropositivity was found in only 5 to 7 AZD1222 recipients.

This clone was observed once. The antigen is not known. Profiling relied on immunoSEQ multiplex PCR, and the TCRdb table lists in-frame clones only, not all of them. The table includes about 150,000 clones, roughly 88% detected once. Deletions cut 8 bases from V and 0 bases from J, with 11 bases between. CDR3 length: 14 residues. The V gene's germline CDR1 is LNHDA and CDR2 SQIVND (reference sequence). Researchers grouped second doses given at about 4 or about 12 weeks into one pool. The rearrangement uses TRBV19 and TRBJ1-3; D is unresolved. The TCR sequence derives from an adult who received the AZD1222 COVID-19 vaccine. The source was peripheral blood, collected 28 days after the second AZD1222 dose. The CDR3 sequence is CASWTYRSGNTIYF. CDR3 nucleotides: TGTGCCAGTTGGACGTACCGCTCTGGAAACACCATATATTTT.